This T cell receptor (beta chain) comes out of a study of response to subunit inactivated influenza vaccine. TCRdb itself ran the RT-PCR reads through MiXCR, one entry per CDR3 protein. The table records about 620,000 distinct CDR3 sequences, approximately 10% of them present only once. Trimming took 1 base from V and 4 from J, leaving 8 bases between them. This CDR3 comprises 14 residues. These same records also appear under a second study, on T cells expressing NK-cell markers. Per that paper: TCR beta cDNA was made by 5'RACE template switching with UMIs.

V gene TRBV12-3 or TRBV12-4 combines with J gene TRBJ2-1; D is undetermined. The sequences come from PBMCs from blood, collected on the day of vaccination. The sequence was obtained from a man aged 45-60 years who received an inactivated influenza vaccine. CDR3 sequence reads: CASSLESKYNEQFF. CDR3 DNA: TGTGCCAGCAGTTTAGAATCCAAATACAATGAGCAGTTCTTC.